The entry below gives a single TCR beta chain sequence along with its context. Antigen specificity is unknown. Germline CDR1 and CDR2: SNHLY and FYNNEI. The CDR3 has 11 amino acids. Trimming pared 7 bases from V and 6 bases from J, leaving 8 bases between. The sample comes from a study of T cell responses to AZD1222 COVID-19 vaccine. Points from the study as a whole: Females made up more of the donors, who were largely white British, and clonal diversity may have come out too low.

TCRdb's table, derived via immunoSEQ multiplex PCR, lists solely in-frame clones and lacks some. The profile shows tens of thousands of clones, 75% to 90% of them singletons. The TCR comes from an adult who received the AZD1222 COVID-19 vaccine. The chain links TRBV2 to TRBJ2-3; D not resolved. The material sequenced was peripheral blood, taken 28 days after the second AZD1222 dose. This CDR3 reads CASTSADTQYF. CDR3 DNA: TGTGCCAGCACATCAGCGGATACGCAGTATTTT. The variable domain in full, completed from reference TRBV2 and TRBJ2-3, reads EPEVTQTPSHQVTQMGQEVILRCVPISNHLYFYWYRQILGQKVEFLVSFYNNEISEKSEIFDDQFSVERPDGSNFTLKIRSTKLEDSAMYFCASTSADTQYFGPGTRLTVL.